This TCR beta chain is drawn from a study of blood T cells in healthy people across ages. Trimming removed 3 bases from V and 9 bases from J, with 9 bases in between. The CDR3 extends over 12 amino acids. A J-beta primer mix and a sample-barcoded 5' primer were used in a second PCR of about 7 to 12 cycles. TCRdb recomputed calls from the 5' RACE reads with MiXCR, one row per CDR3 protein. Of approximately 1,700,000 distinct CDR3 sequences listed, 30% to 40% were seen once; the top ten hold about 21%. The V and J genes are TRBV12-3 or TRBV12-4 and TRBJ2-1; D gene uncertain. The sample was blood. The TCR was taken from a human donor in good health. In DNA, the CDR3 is TGTGCCAGCAGTTTTCTCGAAGGTGAGCAGTTCTTC. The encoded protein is CASSFLEGEQFF.